The clone carrying this T cell receptor beta chain came up a few times. With 0 bases removed from V and 0 bases from J, the gap between germline ends came to 15 bases. CDR1 and CDR2 (germline): KGHSH, LQKENI. The CDR3 totals 17 residues. These data belong to a study of control samples from healthy donors and cancer patients. The protocol was immunoSEQ multiplex PCR, while the TCRdb copy is restricted to in-frame clones and leaves out a portion. The data show some 120,000 clones, with roughly 90% seen just once and approximately 37% held by the top ten. Sequenced material: blood. The chain couples TRBV18 to TRBJ2-7; D not resolved. This clonotype was sampled from a man over 45 in good health. CDR3 protein: CASSPPRLTENSYEQYF. For the CDR3, the DNA is TGTGCCAGCTCACCACCGAGGCTTACGGAAAACTCCTACGAGCAGTACTTC.